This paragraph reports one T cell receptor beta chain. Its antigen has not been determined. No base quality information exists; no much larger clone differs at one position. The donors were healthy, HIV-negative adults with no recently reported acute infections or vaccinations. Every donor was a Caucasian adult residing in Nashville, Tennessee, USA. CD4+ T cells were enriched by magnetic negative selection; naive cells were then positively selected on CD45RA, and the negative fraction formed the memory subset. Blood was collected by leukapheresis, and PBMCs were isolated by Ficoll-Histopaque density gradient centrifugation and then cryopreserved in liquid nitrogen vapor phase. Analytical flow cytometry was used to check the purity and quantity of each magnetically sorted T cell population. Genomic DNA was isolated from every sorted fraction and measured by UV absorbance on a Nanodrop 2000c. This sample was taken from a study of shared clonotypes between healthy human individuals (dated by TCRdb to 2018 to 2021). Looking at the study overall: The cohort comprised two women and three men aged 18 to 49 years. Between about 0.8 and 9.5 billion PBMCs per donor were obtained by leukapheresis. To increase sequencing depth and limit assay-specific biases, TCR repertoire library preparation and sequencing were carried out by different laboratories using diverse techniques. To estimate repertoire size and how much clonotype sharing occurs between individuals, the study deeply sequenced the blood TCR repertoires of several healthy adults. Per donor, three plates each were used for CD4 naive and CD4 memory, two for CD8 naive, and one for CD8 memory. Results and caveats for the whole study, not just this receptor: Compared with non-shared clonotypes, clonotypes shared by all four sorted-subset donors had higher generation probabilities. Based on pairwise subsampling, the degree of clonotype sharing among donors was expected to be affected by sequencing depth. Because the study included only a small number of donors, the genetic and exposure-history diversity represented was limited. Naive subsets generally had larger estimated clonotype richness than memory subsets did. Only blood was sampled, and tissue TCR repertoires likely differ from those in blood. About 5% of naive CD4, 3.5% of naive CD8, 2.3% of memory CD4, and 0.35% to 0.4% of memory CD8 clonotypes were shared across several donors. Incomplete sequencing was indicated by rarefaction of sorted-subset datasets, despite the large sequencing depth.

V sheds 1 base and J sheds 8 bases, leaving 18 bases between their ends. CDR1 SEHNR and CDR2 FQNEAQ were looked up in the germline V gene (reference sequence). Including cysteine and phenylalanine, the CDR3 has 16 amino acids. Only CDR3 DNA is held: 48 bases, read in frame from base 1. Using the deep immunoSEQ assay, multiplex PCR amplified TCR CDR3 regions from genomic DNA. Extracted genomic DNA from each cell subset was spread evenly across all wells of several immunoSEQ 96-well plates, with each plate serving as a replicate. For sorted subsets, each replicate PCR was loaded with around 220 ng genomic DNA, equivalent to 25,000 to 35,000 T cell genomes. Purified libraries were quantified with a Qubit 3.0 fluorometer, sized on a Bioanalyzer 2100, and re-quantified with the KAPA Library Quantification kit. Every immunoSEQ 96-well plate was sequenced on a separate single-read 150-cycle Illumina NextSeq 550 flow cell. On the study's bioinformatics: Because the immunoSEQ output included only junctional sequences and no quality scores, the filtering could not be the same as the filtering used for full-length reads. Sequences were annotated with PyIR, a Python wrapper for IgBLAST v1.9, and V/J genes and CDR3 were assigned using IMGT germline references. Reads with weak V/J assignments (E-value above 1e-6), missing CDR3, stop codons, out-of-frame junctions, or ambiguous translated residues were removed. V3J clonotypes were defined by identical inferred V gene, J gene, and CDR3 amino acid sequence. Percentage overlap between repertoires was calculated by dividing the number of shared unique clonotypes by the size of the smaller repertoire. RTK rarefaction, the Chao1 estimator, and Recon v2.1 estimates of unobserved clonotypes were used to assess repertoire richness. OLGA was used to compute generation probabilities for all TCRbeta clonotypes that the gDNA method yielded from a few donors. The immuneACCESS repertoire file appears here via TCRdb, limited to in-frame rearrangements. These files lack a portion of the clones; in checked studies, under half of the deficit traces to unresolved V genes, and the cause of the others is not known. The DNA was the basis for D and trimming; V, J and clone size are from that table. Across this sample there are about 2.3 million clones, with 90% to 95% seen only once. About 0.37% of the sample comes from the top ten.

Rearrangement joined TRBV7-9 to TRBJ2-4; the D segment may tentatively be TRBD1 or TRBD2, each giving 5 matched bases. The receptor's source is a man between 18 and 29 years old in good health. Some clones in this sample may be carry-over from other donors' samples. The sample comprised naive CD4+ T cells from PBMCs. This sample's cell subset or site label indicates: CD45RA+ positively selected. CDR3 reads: CASSLVPPRGEYIQYF. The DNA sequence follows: TGTGCCAGCAGCTTAGTCCCCCCTAGGGGAGAGTACATTCAGTACTTC.